The clone carrying this TCR beta chain was recorded many times. This entry is derived from a study of CD8 T cells in ankylosing spondylitis. TCRdb re-called the 5' RACE reads through MiXCR, storing one row per CDR3 protein. Of some 130,000 distinct CDR3 sequences in the sample, roughly 8% are singletons; the top ten hold 6% to 9.5%. Trimming removed 3 bases at V and 4 bases at J, with 11 bases between. The CDR3 is 13 residues long. Germline V CDR1 and CDR2: DFQATT, SNEGSKA (reference sequence). The V and J genes are TRBV20-1 and TRBJ2-3, with D unresolved. Material for sequencing was synovial fluid, either unsorted or a sorted T cell fraction (not recorded which). The TCR sequence derives from a male donor with ankylosing spondylitis. The DNA of the CDR3 is TGCAGTGCTAGGGTCCAGGCCGCAGATACGCAGTATTTT. This encodes CSARVQAADTQYF.